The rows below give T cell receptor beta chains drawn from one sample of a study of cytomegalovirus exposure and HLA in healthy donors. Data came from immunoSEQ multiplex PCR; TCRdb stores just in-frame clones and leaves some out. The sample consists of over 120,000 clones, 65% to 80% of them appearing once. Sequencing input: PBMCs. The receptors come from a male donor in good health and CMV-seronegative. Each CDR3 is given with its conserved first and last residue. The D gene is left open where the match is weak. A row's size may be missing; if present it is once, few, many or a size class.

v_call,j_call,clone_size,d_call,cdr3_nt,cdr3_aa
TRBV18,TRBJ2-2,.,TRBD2,TGTGCCAGCTCACCACCAGCTAGCGGGAATGGGGAGCTGTTTTTT,CASSPPASGNGELFF
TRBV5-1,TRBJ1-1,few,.,TGCGCCAGCAGCTTCCGAGGGAACACTGAAGCTTTCTTT,CASSFRGNTEAFF
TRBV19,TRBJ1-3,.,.,TGTGCCAGTGGTCCATCCATCGGCTCTGGAAACACCATATATTTT,CASGPSIGSGNTIYF
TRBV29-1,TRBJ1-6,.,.,TGCAGCGTTCAAGGGGACGGGAGCTCCTATAATTCACCCCTCCACTTT,CSVQGDGSSYNSPLHF
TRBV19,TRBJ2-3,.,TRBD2,TGTGCCAGTAGTATAGGATTAGCGGGGACTCGCACAGATACGCAGTATTTT,CASSIGLAGTRTDTQYF
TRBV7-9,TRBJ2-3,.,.,TGTGCCAGCAGCTTGGACAGCGGCACAGATACGCAGTATTTT,CASSLDSGTDTQYF
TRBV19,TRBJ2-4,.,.,TGTGCCAGTAGTACTCGGCAGGGGATTCAGTACTTC,CASSTRQGIQYF
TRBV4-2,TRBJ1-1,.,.,TGTGCCAGCAGCCAAGATAAACAGAGCACTGAAGCTTTCTTT,CASSQDKQSTEAFF
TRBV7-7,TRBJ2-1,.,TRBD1,TGTGCTAGCAGTCAGGGTTTGGACAGGGCAAATGAGCAGTTCTTC,CASSQGLDRANEQFF
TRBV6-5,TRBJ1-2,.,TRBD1,TGTGCCAGCAGTTACAAGGGGACAGCATATGGCTACACCTTC,CASSYKGTAYGYTF
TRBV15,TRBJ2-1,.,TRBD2,TGTGCCACCAGCAGACAGTACGGGGGGAGGAGACCCAATGAGCAGTTCTTC,CATSRQYGGRRPNEQFF
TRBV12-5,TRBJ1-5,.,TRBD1,TGTGCTAGTGGTTTGACCCCCGACAGGGGAAGGAGCAATCAGCCCCAGCATTTT,CASGLTPDRGRSNQPQHF
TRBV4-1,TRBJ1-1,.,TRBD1,TGCGCCAGCAGCCACCTAACAGGGGCAGAAGAAGCTTTCTTT,CASSHLTGAEEAFF
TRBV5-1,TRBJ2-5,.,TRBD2,TGCGCCAGCAGCTTCGGACTAGCGGGAGGGACCTACCAAGAGACCCAGTACTTC,CASSFGLAGGTYQETQYF
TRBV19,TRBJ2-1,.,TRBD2,TGTGCCAGTAGCCCCTACGCGGGAGGAGTCAATGAGCAGTTCTTC,CASSPYAGGVNEQFF
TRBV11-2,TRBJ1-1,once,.,TGTGCCAGCAGCCCGCCCGGAGGAACTGAAGCTTTCTTT,CASSPPGGTEAFF
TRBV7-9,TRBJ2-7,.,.,TGTGCCAGCAGCTTTGGGGGGTCCTACGAGCAGTACTTC,CASSFGGSYEQYF
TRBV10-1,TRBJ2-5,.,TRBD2,TGCGCCAGCAGTGAGTCGACTAGCGGGAGGTGGGAGACCCAGTACTTC,CASSESTSGRWETQYF
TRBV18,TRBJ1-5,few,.,TGTGCCAGCTCACCCAGACCGGACTCAGATAATCAGCCCCAGCATTTT,CASSPRPDSDNQPQHF
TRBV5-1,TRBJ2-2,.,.,TGCGCCAGCAGCCCTCGCGGATCGAACACCGGGGAGCTGTTTTTT,CASSPRGSNTGELFF
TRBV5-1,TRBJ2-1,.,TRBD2,TGCGCCAGCAGCTTACGGACTAGCGGGAGCAATGAGCAGTTCTTC,CASSLRTSGSNEQFF
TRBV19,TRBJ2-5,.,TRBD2,TGTGCCAGTAGTACGACTAGCGGGAAAGAGACCCAGTACTTC,CASSTTSGKETQYF
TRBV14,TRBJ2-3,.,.,TGTGCCAGCAGCCAATTGGACGGCGGGGATACGCAGTATTTT,CASSQLDGGDTQYF
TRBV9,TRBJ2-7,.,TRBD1,TGTGCCTCAGGGGGCAAAAGCTACGAGCAGTACTTC,CASGGKSYEQYF
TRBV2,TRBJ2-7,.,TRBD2,TGTGCCAGCGTGGGGCGGGAGGGGTTCTACGAGCAGTACTTC,CASVGREGFYEQYF
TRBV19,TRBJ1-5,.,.,TGTGCCAGTAGAGAGAGTGGGGGGTGGCAGCCCCAGCATTTT,CASRESGGWQPQHF
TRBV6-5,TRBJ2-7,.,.,TGTGCCAGCAGTTGGGTCAGGGCGGACGAGCAGTACTTC,CASSWVRADEQYF
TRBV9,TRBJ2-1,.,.,TGTGCCAGCAGCGTAGACTGGGAAGGGAGATCCTACAATGAGCAGTTCTTC,CASSVDWEGRSYNEQFF
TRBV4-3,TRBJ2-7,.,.,TGCGCCAGCAGCCAAGATCAAGCGGGCCCCTTTGAACAGTACTTC,CASSQDQAGPFEQYF
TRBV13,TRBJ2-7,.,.,TGTGCCAGCAGCTTAAACAGATTCGAGCAGTACTTC,CASSLNRFEQYF
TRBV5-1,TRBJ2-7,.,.,TGCGCCAGCAGCTTGGCAGGGAAGTTTCCCTACGAGCAGTACTTC,CASSLAGKFPYEQYF
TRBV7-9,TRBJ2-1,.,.,TGTGCCAGCAGCGTCGGAGGCTATGAGCAGTTCTTC,CASSVGGYEQFF
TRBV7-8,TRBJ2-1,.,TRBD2,TGTGCCAGCAGCTTACGCCGGACTAGCGGGACCTACAATGAGCAGTTCTTC,CASSLRRTSGTYNEQFF
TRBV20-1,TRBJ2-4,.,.,TGCAGTGCTAGCCTAGAAAACATTCAGTACTTC,CSASLENIQYF
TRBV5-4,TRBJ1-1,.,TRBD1,TGTGCCAGCAGCTTGGACAGGGGGGCGAACACTGAAGCTTTCTTT,CASSLDRGANTEAFF
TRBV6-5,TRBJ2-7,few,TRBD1,TGTGCCAGCAGTTACTTGCGGACAGGGATCGACGAGCAGTACTTC,CASSYLRTGIDEQYF
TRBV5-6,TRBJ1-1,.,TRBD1,TGTGCCAGCAGCTCCCTGGGACAGCTAGTAATGAACACTGAAGCTTTCTTT,CASSSLGQLVMNTEAFF